These T cell receptor beta chains were read from a single sample in a study of shared clonotypes between healthy human individuals. Only in-frame clones appear in the TCRdb table, and some are missing; sequencing was by immunoSEQ multiplex PCR. Among more than 2,000,000 clones, around nine tenths were seen once, and the ten largest hold around 0.15%. Specimen: naive CD4+ T cells sorted from blood. These receptors all come from a man in his late teens or twenties in good health. Both conserved end residues are part of each CDR3. Each record gives: CDR3 protein, CDR3 DNA, J gene, V gene, D gene, clone size. The D gene is left open where the match is weak. Only part of the rows carry a size: once, few, many, or a class if the clone is expanded.

CDR3: CAWSVLSLSTDTQYF
DNA: TGTGCCTGGAGTGTACTGTCGTTAAGCACAGATACGCAGTATTTT
J: TRBJ2-3
V: TRBV30
D: -
size: -

CDR3: CAWSSTGTAEAFF
DNA: TGTGCCTGGAGTTCGACAGGGACCGCTGAAGCTTTCTTT
J: TRBJ1-1
V: TRBV30
D: TRBD1
size: -

CDR3: CASSRDGLAGYEQYF
DNA: TGTGCCAGTAGTAGGGACGGGCTAGCGGGCTACGAGCAGTACTTC
J: TRBJ2-7
V: TRBV19
D: TRBD2
size: -

CDR3: CASSFLAPGNPQPQHF
DNA: TGTGCCAGCAGTTTCTTGGCTCCGGGGAACCCCCAGCCCCAGCATTTT
J: TRBJ1-5
V: TRBV27
D: -
size: -

CDR3: CASTVTGLAGADTQYF
DNA: TGTGCCAGCACCGTAACCGGACTAGCGGGAGCAGATACGCAGTATTTT
J: TRBJ2-3
V: TRBV6-6
D: TRBD2
size: -

CDR3: CASSPEVRQYF
DNA: TGTGCCAGCAGCCCGGAAGTCAGGCAGTACTTC
J: TRBJ2-7
V: TRBV5-4
D: -
size: once

CDR3: CASSPGFEQYF
DNA: TGTGCCAGCTCACCTGGATTCGAGCAGTACTTC
J: TRBJ2-7
V: TRBV18
D: -
size: -

CDR3: CASSLDRGFNVGRNTEAFF
DNA: TGTGCCAGCAGCTTGGACAGGGGTTTTAATGTCGGGAGGAACACTGAAGCTTTCTTT
J: TRBJ1-1
V: TRBV5-6
D: TRBD1
size: -

CDR3: CASSLDRPTYNEQFF
DNA: TGTGCCAGCAGCTTGGACAGGCCCACCTACAATGAGCAGTTCTTC
J: TRBJ2-1
V: TRBV5-4
D: -
size: -

CDR3: CASSNRGLSNEKLFF
DNA: TGTGCCAGCAGTAACAGGGGGTTGTCTAATGAAAAACTGTTTTTT
J: TRBJ1-4
V: TRBV2
D: TRBD1
size: -

CDR3: CASSGRAPGSGELFF
DNA: TGTGCCAGCTCGGGGCGCGCCCCGGGGTCCGGGGAGCTGTTTTTT
J: TRBJ2-2
V: TRBV6-1
D: -
size: once

CDR3: CASSVVGGSSDEQYF
DNA: TGTGCCAGCAGCGTTGTGGGTGGGAGTAGCGACGAGCAGTACTTC
J: TRBJ2-7
V: TRBV9
D: -
size: -

CDR3: CASSYSSQPGVNEQFF
DNA: TGTGCCAGCAGTTACTCGTCACAGCCGGGAGTAAATGAGCAGTTCTTC
J: TRBJ2-1
V: TRBV6-5
D: -
size: -

CDR3: CASSQQGRHSPLHF
DNA: TGTGCCAGCAGCCAACAGGGACGACATTCACCCCTCCACTTT
J: TRBJ1-6
V: TRBV7-2
D: -
size: -

CDR3: CASSWGAEGYGYTF
DNA: TGTGCCAGCAGCTGGGGTGCAGAAGGCTATGGCTACACCTTC
J: TRBJ1-2
V: TRBV5-4
D: -
size: -

CDR3: CASSLDIGAYEQYF
DNA: TGTGCCAGCAGCTTGGATATAGGGGCCTACGAGCAGTACTTC
J: TRBJ2-7
V: TRBV5-4
D: -
size: -

CDR3: CASSPGGDTQYF
DNA: TGTGCCAGCAGCCCCGGGGGAGATACGCAGTATTTT
J: TRBJ2-3
V: TRBV7-2
D: -
size: -

CDR3: CASSPTSALEPDTQYF
DNA: TGTGCCAGCAGCCCTACGTCTGCGCTTGAACCAGATACGCAGTATTTT
J: TRBJ2-3
V: TRBV7-3
D: -
size: -

CDR3: CASTWGDSTTDEQYF
DNA: TGTGCCAGCACCTGGGGGGACAGTACAACCGACGAGCAGTACTTC
J: TRBJ2-7
V: TRBV6-1
D: -
size: -

CDR3: CASSANPGQNTGELFF
DNA: TGTGCCAGCAGCGCCAATCCGGGACAGAACACCGGGGAGCTGTTTTTT
J: TRBJ2-2
V: TRBV9
D: -
size: -

CDR3: CASSQGTTTYNEQFF
DNA: TGCGCCAGCAGCCAAGGGACCACAACTTACAATGAGCAGTTCTTC
J: TRBJ2-1
V: TRBV4-3
D: -
size: -

CDR3: CASSGTRNTGELFF
DNA: TGCGCCAGCAGTGGGACAAGGAACACCGGGGAGCTGTTTTTT
J: TRBJ2-2
V: TRBV10-1
D: -
size: -

CDR3: CASSPPLTNVNTGELFF
DNA: TGTGCCAGCTCACCACCGTTAACGAACGTCAACACCGGGGAGCTGTTTTTT
J: TRBJ2-2
V: TRBV18
D: -
size: -

CDR3: CAWRDKGQGEFF
DNA: TGTGCCTGGAGGGACAAGGGACAGGGGGAGTTCTTC
J: TRBJ2-1
V: TRBV30
D: TRBD1
size: once

CDR3: CASRLDRGLSPLHF
DNA: TGTGCCAGCAGGCTTGACAGGGGGCTTTCACCCCTCCACTTT
J: TRBJ1-6
V: TRBV6-1
D: TRBD1
size: -

CDR3: CASTHPTGPTYEQYF
DNA: TGTGCCAGCACCCACCCGACAGGGCCCACCTACGAGCAGTACTTC
J: TRBJ2-7
V: TRBV28
D: TRBD1
size: once

CDR3: CKTRGAFDEKLFF
DNA: TGCAAGACGCGGGGGGCGTTTGATGAAAAACTGTTTTTT
J: TRBJ1-4
V: TRBV28
D: -
size: -

CDR3: CASSSTGLDRGIYTF
DNA: TGTGCCAGCAGCTCAACCGGTTTGGACAGGGGAATCTACACCTTC
J: TRBJ1-2
V: TRBV7-2
D: TRBD1
size: -

CDR3: CASGFRWTSTDTQYF
DNA: TGTGCCAGCGGGTTCAGGTGGACTAGCACAGATACGCAGTATTTT
J: TRBJ2-3
V: TRBV27
D: -
size: -

CDR3: CATSRDRLENQPQHF
DNA: TGTGCCACCAGCAGAGACCGGTTGGAAAATCAGCCCCAGCATTTT
J: TRBJ1-5
V: TRBV15
D: -
size: -

CDR3: CASSLETGISTDTQYF
DNA: TGTGCCAGCAGCTTAGAGACAGGGATCAGCACAGATACGCAGTATTTT
J: TRBJ2-3
V: TRBV7-2
D: TRBD1
size: once

CDR3: CASSYKEGSYGYTF
DNA: TGTGCCAGCAGTTACAAGGAGGGCAGCTATGGCTACACCTTC
J: TRBJ1-2
V: TRBV6-5
D: -
size: -

CDR3: CASSPGEGGAETQYF
DNA: TGTGCCAGCTCACCAGGCGAAGGGGGCGCGGAGACCCAGTACTTC
J: TRBJ2-5
V: TRBV18
D: TRBD1
size: -

CDR3: CASSFGTPNTGELFF
DNA: TGTGCCAGCAGCTTCGGGACTCCCAACACCGGGGAGCTGTTTTTT
J: TRBJ2-2
V: TRBV7-2
D: -
size: -

CDR3: CASTNRVSGANVLTF
DNA: TGTGCCAGCACCAACAGGGTTTCTGGGGCCAACGTCCTGACTTTC
J: TRBJ2-6
V: TRBV6-1
D: -
size: -

CDR3: CATRRAGGATDTQYF
DNA: TGTGCCACCCGGAGGGCGGGAGGTGCCACAGATACGCAGTATTTT
J: TRBJ2-3
V: TRBV19
D: TRBD2
size: -

CDR3: CAISEATGSGTKQFF
DNA: TGTGCCATCAGTGAGGCCACCGGGTCGGGTACTAAGCAGTTCTTC
J: TRBJ2-1
V: TRBV10-3
D: -
size: once

CDR3: CASSVSGSSDNEQFF
DNA: TGTGCCAGTAGTGTTAGCGGGAGTTCCGACAATGAGCAGTTCTTC
J: TRBJ2-1
V: TRBV19
D: TRBD2
size: -

CDR3: CASSLDSSGREQYF
DNA: TGTGCCAGCAGCTTAGATAGTAGCGGTAGGGAGCAGTACTTC
J: TRBJ2-7
V: TRBV7-2
D: -
size: once

CDR3: CASSQAPWGGSYNEQFF
DNA: TGTGCCAGCAGCCAAGCCCCCTGGGGGGGCTCCTACAATGAGCAGTTCTTC
J: TRBJ2-1
V: TRBV4-2
D: TRBD2
size: -

CDR3: CASSLGLAGGETQYF
DNA: TGTGCCAGCAGCTTAGGCCTAGCGGGGGGAGAGACCCAGTACTTC
J: TRBJ2-5
V: TRBV7-6
D: TRBD2
size: -

CDR3: CASSPPTGGGETQYF
DNA: TGCGCCAGCAGCCCACCCACAGGGGGCGGAGAGACCCAGTACTTC
J: TRBJ2-5
V: TRBV5-1
D: TRBD1
size: once

CDR3: CASSLAVGYGYTF
DNA: TGCGCCAGCAGCTTGGCCGTGGGCTATGGCTACACCTTC
J: TRBJ1-2
V: TRBV5-1
D: -
size: -

CDR3: CASSLASAYGSYEQYF
DNA: TGTGCCAGCAGCTTGGCATCGGCGTATGGCTCCTACGAGCAGTACTTC
J: TRBJ2-7
V: TRBV7-8
D: -
size: -

CDR3: CASSYSTVTDTQYF
DNA: TGTGCCAGCAGTTACTCGACAGTTACAGATACGCAGTATTTT
J: TRBJ2-3
V: TRBV6-6
D: -
size: once